The present T cell receptor (beta chain) was sequenced within a study of cytomegalovirus exposure and HLA in healthy donors. Study outcomes and limitations: Cytomegalovirus association was assigned to under 200 TCR beta chains. Confirmation was obtained in vitro that a few CMV-associated chains are specific for CMV antigens.

Sequencing used immunoSEQ multiplex PCR; TCRdb keeps in-frame clones, though not all of them. Of 150,000 to 200,000 clones listed, roughly 91% are singletons. Among the 110 or so subjects of the validation cohort, separate from the approximately 700-subject first cohort, were the donors. Comments on this clone: The target antigen is unknown.

The source material was PBMCs. The sequence was obtained from a man between 18 and 29 years old in good health and CMV-seronegative.

CDR3 amino acids: CASSLGARTDTQYF. DNA for the CDR3: TGTGCCAGCAGTTTAGGGGCCAGGACAGATACGCAGTATTTT. The chain has TRBV27 and TRBJ2-3, with a tentative D call TRBD1 (5 bases). The germline V gene encodes CDR1 MNHEY and CDR2 SMNVEV (reference sequence). Trimming shortened V by 2 bases and J by 3 bases, and 9 bases separated the two germline ends. The CDR3 spans 14 residues.